This is a list of T cell receptor beta chains from one sample in a study of blood T cell repertoires in COVID-19. Produced via immunoSEQ multiplex PCR; TCRdb's table is partial and in-frame only. The sample lists more than 110,000 clones; around 80% were seen once. The sample consisted of peripheral blood. The receptor source for this set is a man aged 55 to 70 with acute or convalescent COVID-19. Both conserved end residues are trimmed from each CDR3.

j_call: TRBJ2-1; v_call: TRBV29-1; cdr3_length: 12; cdr3_aa: SAGSTRGLTEQF
j_call: TRBJ1-1; v_call: TRBV18; cdr3_length: 16; cdr3_aa: ASSSKNPGQGAPTEAF
j_call: TRBJ2-7; v_call: TRBV6-5; cdr3_length: 12; cdr3_aa: ASSYHGTGGEQY
j_call: TRBJ2-1; v_call: TRBV28; cdr3_length: 14; cdr3_aa: ASTSAGIAGYNEQF
j_call: TRBJ2-1; v_call: TRBV18; cdr3_length: 17; cdr3_aa: ASSPGPPQTSGSGNEQF
j_call: TRBJ2-7; v_call: TRBV7-2; cdr3_length: 15; cdr3_aa: ASSLGTPGQVSYEQY
j_call: TRBJ2-1; v_call: TRBV30; cdr3_length: 15; cdr3_aa: AWSAYRAGVRDNEQF
j_call: TRBJ1-4; v_call: TRBV27; cdr3_length: 14; cdr3_aa: ASSLIRTRGNEKLF
j_call: TRBJ2-7; v_call: TRBV5-1; cdr3_length: 14; cdr3_aa: ASSTAGQGGTYEQY
j_call: TRBJ2-7; v_call: TRBV7-8; cdr3_length: 11; cdr3_aa: ASTLGGLGEQY
j_call: TRBJ1-1; v_call: TRBV4-3; cdr3_length: 10; cdr3_aa: ASSQIDGEAF
j_call: TRBJ2-1; v_call: TRBV27; cdr3_length: 15; cdr3_aa: ASSSRLAGTSYNEQF
j_call: TRBJ1-6; v_call: TRBV7-2; cdr3_length: 11; cdr3_aa: ASSTHNNSPLH
j_call: TRBJ1-3; v_call: TRBV4-3; cdr3_length: 13; cdr3_aa: ASSDTGTAGNTIY
j_call: TRBJ2-7; v_call: TRBV2; cdr3_length: 11; cdr3_aa: ASTRPPGYEQY
j_call: TRBJ2-7; v_call: TRBV28; cdr3_length: 11; cdr3_aa: ASRGTVVYEQY
j_call: TRBJ2-7; v_call: TRBV4-1; cdr3_length: 13; cdr3_aa: ASSQQVPGPYEQY
j_call: TRBJ1-1; v_call: TRBV5-1; cdr3_length: 14; cdr3_aa: ASSLGGQGLTTEAF
j_call: TRBJ2-7; v_call: TRBV7-8; cdr3_length: 14; cdr3_aa: ASSLGTSGSTYEQY
j_call: TRBJ2-1; v_call: TRBV4-3; cdr3_length: 15; cdr3_aa: ASSRIFGAADYNEQF
j_call: TRBJ1-4; v_call: TRBV20-1; cdr3_length: 9; cdr3_aa: SADRDEKLF
j_call: TRBJ1-1; v_call: TRBV6-4; cdr3_length: 13; cdr3_aa: ASRPDRGRDTEAF
j_call: TRBJ1-2; v_call: TRBV28; cdr3_length: 12; cdr3_aa: ASSLRTGVYGYT
j_call: TRBJ2-7; v_call: TRBV30; cdr3_length: 11; cdr3_aa: AWSRQGGFEQY
j_call: TRBJ2-2; v_call: TRBV9; cdr3_length: 12; cdr3_aa: ASSEGTVSGELF
j_call: TRBJ2-7; v_call: TRBV29-1; cdr3_length: 12; cdr3_aa: SVVGQGNLDEQY
j_call: TRBJ1-1; v_call: TRBV30; cdr3_length: 10; cdr3_aa: AWKEMVGEAF
j_call: TRBJ2-7; v_call: TRBV25-1; cdr3_length: 12; cdr3_aa: ASSDGTGVDEQY
j_call: TRBJ2-5; v_call: TRBV29-1; cdr3_length: 10; cdr3_aa: SVSQDSETQY
j_call: TRBJ2-5; v_call: TRBV5-1; cdr3_length: 14; cdr3_aa: ASSLEGQVIQETQY
j_call: TRBJ2-5; v_call: TRBV7-2; cdr3_length: 14; cdr3_aa: ASSPFSLGGSETQY
j_call: TRBJ2-6; v_call: TRBV2; cdr3_length: 16; cdr3_aa: ASTVDSGVNSGANVLT
j_call: TRBJ2-1; v_call: TRBV9; cdr3_length: 13; cdr3_aa: ASSFRDSGRNEQF
j_call: TRBJ2-7; v_call: TRBV10-3; cdr3_length: 12; cdr3_aa: AIRGTSGPYEQY
j_call: TRBJ2-7; v_call: TRBV30; cdr3_length: 11; cdr3_aa: ALGGWRAYEQY
j_call: TRBJ2-1; v_call: TRBV4-3; cdr3_length: 14; cdr3_aa: ASSPLAGGPGGEQF
j_call: TRBJ2-3; v_call: TRBV24-1; cdr3_length: 13; cdr3_aa: ATSDLSLATDTQY
j_call: TRBJ1-5; v_call: TRBV5-6; cdr3_length: 14; cdr3_aa: ASSTRGAYSNQPQH
j_call: TRBJ1-4; v_call: TRBV6-2/TRBV6-3; cdr3_length: 14; cdr3_aa: ASSDPWTELNEKLF
j_call: TRBJ2-3; v_call: TRBV6-5; cdr3_length: 13; cdr3_aa: ASTRVAGRTDTQY
j_call: TRBJ1-6; v_call: TRBV7-2; cdr3_length: 13; cdr3_aa: ASSLSSGVDSPLH
j_call: TRBJ2-5; v_call: TRBV7-2; cdr3_length: 10; cdr3_aa: ASSLATGPQY
j_call: TRBJ1-1; v_call: TRBV28; cdr3_length: 11; cdr3_aa: ASSHRTGEEAF
j_call: TRBJ2-2; v_call: TRBV19; cdr3_length: 15; cdr3_aa: ASKTGQGSAGTGELF
j_call: TRBJ1-1; v_call: TRBV28; cdr3_length: 11; cdr3_aa: ASILGGVPEAF
j_call: TRBJ1-2; v_call: TRBV19; cdr3_length: 12; cdr3_aa: ASGTNIKGIGYT
j_call: TRBJ1-5; v_call: TRBV6-2/TRBV6-3; cdr3_length: 14; cdr3_aa: ASSYDGQGPNQPQH
j_call: TRBJ1-3; v_call: TRBV30; cdr3_length: 13; cdr3_aa: AWRRGSPSGNTIY
j_call: TRBJ2-7; v_call: TRBV3-1/TRBV3-2; cdr3_length: 16; cdr3_aa: ASSPYPETGTFLREQY
j_call: TRBJ1-1; v_call: TRBV5-6; cdr3_length: 13; cdr3_aa: ASSWRSPGGAEAF
j_call: TRBJ1-2; v_call: TRBV6-4; cdr3_length: 10; cdr3_aa: ASMRGNYGYT
j_call: TRBJ1-2; v_call: TRBV27; cdr3_length: 16; cdr3_aa: ASSSESGGWSIDYGYT
j_call: TRBJ2-5; v_call: TRBV12-3/TRBV12-4; cdr3_length: 11; cdr3_aa: ASSPSGRETQY
j_call: TRBJ1-2; v_call: TRBV10-3; cdr3_length: 10; cdr3_aa: AIMQGDYGYT
j_call: TRBJ2-1; v_call: TRBV5-1; cdr3_length: 16; cdr3_aa: ASSLISSGIVRANEQF
j_call: TRBJ2-7; v_call: TRBV27; cdr3_length: 13; cdr3_aa: ASSPRGQTAYEQY
j_call: TRBJ1-2; v_call: TRBV5-6; cdr3_length: 11; cdr3_aa: ASSLRAGSGYT